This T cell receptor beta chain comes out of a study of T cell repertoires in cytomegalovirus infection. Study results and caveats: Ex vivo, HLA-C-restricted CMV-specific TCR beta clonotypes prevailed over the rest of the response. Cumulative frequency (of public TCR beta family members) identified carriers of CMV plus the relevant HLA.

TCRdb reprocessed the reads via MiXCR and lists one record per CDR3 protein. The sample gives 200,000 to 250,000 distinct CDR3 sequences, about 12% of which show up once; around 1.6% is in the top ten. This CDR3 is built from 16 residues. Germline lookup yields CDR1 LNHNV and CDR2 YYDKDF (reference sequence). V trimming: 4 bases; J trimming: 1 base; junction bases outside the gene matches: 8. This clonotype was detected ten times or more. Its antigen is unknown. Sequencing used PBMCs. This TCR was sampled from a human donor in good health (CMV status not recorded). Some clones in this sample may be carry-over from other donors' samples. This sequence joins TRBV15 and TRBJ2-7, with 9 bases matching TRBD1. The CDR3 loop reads CATSIDGTGNSYEQYF. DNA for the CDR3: TGTGCCACCAGCATCGACGGGACAGGGAATTCCTACGAGCAGTACTTC.